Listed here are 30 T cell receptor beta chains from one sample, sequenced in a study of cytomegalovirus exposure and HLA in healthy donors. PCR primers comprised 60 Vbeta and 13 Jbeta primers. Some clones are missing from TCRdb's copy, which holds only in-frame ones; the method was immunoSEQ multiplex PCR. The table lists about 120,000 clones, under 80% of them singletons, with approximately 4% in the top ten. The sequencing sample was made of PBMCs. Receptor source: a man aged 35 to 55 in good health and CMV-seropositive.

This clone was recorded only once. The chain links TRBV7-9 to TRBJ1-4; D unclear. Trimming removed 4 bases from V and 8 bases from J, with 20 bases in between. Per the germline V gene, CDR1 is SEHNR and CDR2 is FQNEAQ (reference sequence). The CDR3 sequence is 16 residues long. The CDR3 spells CASSWQAGPNGEKLFF. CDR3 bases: TGTGCCAGCAGCTGGCAGGCCGGCCCAAATGGGGAAAAACTGTTTTTT.

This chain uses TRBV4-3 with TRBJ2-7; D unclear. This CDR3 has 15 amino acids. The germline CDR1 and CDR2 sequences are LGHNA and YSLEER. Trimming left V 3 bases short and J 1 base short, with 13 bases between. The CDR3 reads CASSQLSDGSYEQYF. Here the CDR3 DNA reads TGCGCCAGCAGCCAGTTATCCGACGGGTCCTACGAGCAGTACTTC.

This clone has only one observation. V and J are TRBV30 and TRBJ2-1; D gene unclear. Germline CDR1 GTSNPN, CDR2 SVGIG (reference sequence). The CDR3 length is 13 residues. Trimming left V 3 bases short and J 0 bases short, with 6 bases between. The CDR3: CAWSRSSYNEQFF. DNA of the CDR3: TGTGCCTGGAGCAGAAGCTCCTACAATGAGCAGTTCTTC.

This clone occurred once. DNA of the CDR3: TGCAGCGTTGGTCGGAATGAGCAGTTCTTC. Translation gives CSVGRNEQFF. The chain recombines TRBV29-1 with TRBJ2-1, with no clear D. The germline V gene encodes CDR1 SQVTM and CDR2 ANQGSEA. The CDR3 extends over 10 amino acids. V was trimmed by 4 bases and J by 7 bases, leaving 5 bases between them.

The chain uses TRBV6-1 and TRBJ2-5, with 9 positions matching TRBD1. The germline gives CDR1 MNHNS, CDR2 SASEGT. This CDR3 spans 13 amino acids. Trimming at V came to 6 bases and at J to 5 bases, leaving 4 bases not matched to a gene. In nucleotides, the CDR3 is TGTGCCAGCAGAACAGGGGGCGGGGAGACCCAGTACTTC. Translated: CASRTGGGETQYF.

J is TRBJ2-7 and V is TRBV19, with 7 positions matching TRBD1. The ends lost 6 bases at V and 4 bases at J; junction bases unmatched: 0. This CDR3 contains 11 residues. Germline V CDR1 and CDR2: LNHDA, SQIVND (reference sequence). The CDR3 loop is CASRDRYEQYF. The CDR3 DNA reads TGTGCCAGTAGGGACAGGTACGAGCAGTACTTC.

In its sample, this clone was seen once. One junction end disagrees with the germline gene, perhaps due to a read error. The CDR3 nucleotides read TGTGCTAGCAGCTTAGCCGGGGGAACCGGGGAGCTGTTTTTT. It translates to CASSLAGGTGELFF. The chain recombines TRBV7-7 with TRBJ2-2; tentative D call: TRBD2 (6 bases). The CDR3 runs 14 residues. Per germline, CDR1 SSHAT and CDR2 FNYEAQ (reference sequence).

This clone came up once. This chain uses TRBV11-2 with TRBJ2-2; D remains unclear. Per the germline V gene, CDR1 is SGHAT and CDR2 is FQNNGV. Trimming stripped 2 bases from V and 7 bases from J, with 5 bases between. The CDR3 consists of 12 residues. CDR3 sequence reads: CASSLLFGELFF. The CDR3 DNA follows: TGTGCCAGCAGCTTACTGTTCGGGGAGCTGTTTTTT.

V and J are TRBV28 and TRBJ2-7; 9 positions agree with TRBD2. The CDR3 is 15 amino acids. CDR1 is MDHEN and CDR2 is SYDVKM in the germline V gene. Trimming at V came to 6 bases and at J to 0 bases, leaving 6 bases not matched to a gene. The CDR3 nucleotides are TGTGCCAGCAGCCCTACTAGCGGGTTCTCCTACGAGCAGTACTTC. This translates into CASSPTSGFSYEQYF.

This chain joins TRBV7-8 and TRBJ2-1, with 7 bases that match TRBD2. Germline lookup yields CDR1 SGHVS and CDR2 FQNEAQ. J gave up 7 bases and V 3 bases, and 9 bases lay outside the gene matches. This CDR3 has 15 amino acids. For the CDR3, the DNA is TGTGCCAGCAGCTTGGTTCTAGCGGAGATGAATGAGCAGTTCTTC. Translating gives CASSLVLAEMNEQFF.

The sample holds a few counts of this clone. This chain's CDR3 is CASSEGELAPGELFF. DNA for the CDR3: TGTGCCAGCAGTGAAGGGGAGCTGGCGCCCGGGGAGCTGTTTTTT. This sequence joins TRBV2 and TRBJ2-2; tentatively, D is TRBD2 (5 bases). The CDR3 totals 15 residues. The V and J ends lost 1 base and 6 bases respectively, with 12 bases between them. CDR1 and CDR2 from the germline V gene are SNHLY and FYNNEI.

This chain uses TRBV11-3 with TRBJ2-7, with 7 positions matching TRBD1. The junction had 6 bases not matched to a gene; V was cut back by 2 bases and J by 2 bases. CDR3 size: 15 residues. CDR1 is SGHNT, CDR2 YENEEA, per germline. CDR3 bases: TGTGCCAGCAGCTTAAAGACAGGGCCGGCCTACGAGCAGTACTTC. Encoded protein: CASSLKTGPAYEQYF.

The CDR3 loop reads CASNRGQTGELFF. In nucleotides, the CDR3 is TGTGCCAGCAATAGGGGACAAACCGGGGAGCTGTTTTTT. The genes are TRBV9 and TRBJ2-2, with D perhaps TRBD1 (6 bases). This CDR3 is 13 amino acids long. The germline V gene has CDR1 SGDLS and CDR2 YYNGEE. Deletions cut 6 bases from V and 5 bases from J, with 11 bases between. Variable domain in full (rest from reference TRBV9 and TRBJ2-2): DSGVTQTPKHLITATGQRVTLRCSPRSGDLSVYWYQQSLDQGLQFLIQYYNGEERAKGNILERFSAQQFPDLHSELNLSSLELGDSALYFCASNRGQTGELFFGEGSRLTVL.

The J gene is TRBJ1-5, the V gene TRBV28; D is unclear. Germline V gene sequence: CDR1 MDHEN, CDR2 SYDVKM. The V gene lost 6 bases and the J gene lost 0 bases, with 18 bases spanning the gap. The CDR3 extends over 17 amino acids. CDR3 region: CASSPSLAPYSNQPQHF. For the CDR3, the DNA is TGTGCCAGCAGCCCATCCCTAGCTCCCTATAGCAATCAGCCCCAGCATTTT.

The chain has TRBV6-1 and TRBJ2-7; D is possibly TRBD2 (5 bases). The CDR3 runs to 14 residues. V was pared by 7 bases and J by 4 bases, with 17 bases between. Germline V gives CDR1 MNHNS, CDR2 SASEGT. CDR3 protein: CASTSDVQRYEQYF. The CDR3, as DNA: TGTGCCAGCACCTCGGACGTACAGCGGTACGAGCAGTACTTC.

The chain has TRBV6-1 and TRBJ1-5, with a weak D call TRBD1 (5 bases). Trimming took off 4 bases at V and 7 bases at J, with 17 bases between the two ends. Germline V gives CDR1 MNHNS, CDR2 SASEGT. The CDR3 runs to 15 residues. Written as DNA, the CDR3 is TGTGCCAGCAGTGGGGGGGAGAGGGTAGGACAGCCCCAGCATTTT. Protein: CASSGGERVGQPQHF.

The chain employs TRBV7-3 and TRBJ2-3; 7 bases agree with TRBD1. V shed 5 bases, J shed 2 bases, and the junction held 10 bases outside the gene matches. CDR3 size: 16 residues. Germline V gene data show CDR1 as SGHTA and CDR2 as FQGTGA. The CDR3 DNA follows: TGTGCCAGCAGCCTTCTACAGGGGCCAGACACAGATACGCAGTATTTT. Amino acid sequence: CASSLLQGPDTDTQYF.

The CDR3 DNA follows: TGTGCCAGCAGCTTCGGAGGACCAGATACGCAGTATTTT. Amino acids: CASSFGGPDTQYF. The chain couples TRBV7-3 to TRBJ2-3; D is possibly TRBD2 (5 bases). The germline gives CDR1 SGHTA, CDR2 FQGTGA. The CDR3 extends over 13 amino acids. Trimming shortened V by 3 bases and J by 4 bases, and 8 bases separated the two germline ends.

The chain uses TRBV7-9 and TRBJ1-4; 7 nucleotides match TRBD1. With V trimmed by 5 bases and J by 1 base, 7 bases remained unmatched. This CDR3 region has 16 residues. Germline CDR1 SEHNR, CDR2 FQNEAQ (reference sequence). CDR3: CASSPVRGLTNEKLFF. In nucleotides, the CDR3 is TGTGCCAGCAGCCCTGTCAGGGGGTTAACTAATGAAAAACTGTTTTTT.

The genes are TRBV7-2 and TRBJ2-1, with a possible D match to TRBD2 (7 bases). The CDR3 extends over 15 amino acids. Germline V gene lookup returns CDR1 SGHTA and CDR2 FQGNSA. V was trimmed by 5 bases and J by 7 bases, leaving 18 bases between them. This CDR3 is CASSIRGGHDNEQFF. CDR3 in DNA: TGTGCCAGCAGCATAAGGGGGGGGCACGATAATGAGCAGTTCTTC.

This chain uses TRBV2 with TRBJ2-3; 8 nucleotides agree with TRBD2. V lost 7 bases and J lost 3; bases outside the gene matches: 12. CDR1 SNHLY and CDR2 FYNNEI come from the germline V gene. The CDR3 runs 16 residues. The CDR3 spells CASKVERGGVTDTQYF. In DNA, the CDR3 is TGTGCCAGCAAGGTGGAACGGGGGGGAGTTACAGATACGCAGTATTTT.

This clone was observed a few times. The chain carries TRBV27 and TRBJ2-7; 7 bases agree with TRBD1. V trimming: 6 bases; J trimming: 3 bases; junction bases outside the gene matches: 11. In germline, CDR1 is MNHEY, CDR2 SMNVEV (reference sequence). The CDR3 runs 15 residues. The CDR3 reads CASSDREPTDYEQYF. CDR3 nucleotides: TGTGCCAGCAGCGACAGGGAACCCACTGACTACGAGCAGTACTTC.

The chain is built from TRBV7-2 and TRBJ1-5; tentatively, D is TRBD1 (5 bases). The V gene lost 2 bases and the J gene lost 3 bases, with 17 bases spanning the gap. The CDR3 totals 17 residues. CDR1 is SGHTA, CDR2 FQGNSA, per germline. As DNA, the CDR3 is TGTGCCAGCAGCTTATTGGGGGGGACGTCCGACAATCAGCCCCAGCATTTT. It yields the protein CASSLLGGTSDNQPQHF.

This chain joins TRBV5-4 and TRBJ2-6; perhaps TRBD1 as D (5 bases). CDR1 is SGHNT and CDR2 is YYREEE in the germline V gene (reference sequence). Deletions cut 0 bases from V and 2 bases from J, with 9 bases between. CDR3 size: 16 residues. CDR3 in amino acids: CASSLEGPPGANVLTF. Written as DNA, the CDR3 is TGTGCCAGCAGCTTGGAGGGGCCGCCTGGGGCCAACGTCCTGACTTTC.

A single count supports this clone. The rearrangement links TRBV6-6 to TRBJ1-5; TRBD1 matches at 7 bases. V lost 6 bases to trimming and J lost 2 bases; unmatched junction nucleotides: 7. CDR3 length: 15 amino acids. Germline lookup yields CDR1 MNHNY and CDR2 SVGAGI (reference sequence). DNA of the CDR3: TGTGCCAGCAGGCTCGGGACAGTCGGCAATCAGCCCCAGCATTTT. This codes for CASRLGTVGNQPQHF.

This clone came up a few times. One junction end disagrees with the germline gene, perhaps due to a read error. CDR3 bases: TGTGCCACCAGCAGAGGGGGGGACTCCCACGAGCAGTACTTC. This translates into CATSRGGDSHEQYF. The chain combines TRBV15 with TRBJ2-7, with D tentatively TRBD2 (6 bases). This CDR3 has 14 residues. Germline CDR1 and CDR2: LNHNV and YYDKDF (reference sequence).

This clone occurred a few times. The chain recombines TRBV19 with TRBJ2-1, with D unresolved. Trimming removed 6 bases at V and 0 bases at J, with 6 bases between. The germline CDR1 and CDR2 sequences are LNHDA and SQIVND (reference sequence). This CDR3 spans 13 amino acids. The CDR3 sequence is CASRQNSYNEQFF. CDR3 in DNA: TGTGCCAGTAGACAGAACTCCTACAATGAGCAGTTCTTC.

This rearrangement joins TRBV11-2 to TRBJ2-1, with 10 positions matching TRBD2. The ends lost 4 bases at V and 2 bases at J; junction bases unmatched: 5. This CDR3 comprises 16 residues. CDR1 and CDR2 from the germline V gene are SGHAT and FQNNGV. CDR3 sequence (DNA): TGTGCCAGCAGCTCAGCGGGAGGGCCCACCTACAATGAGCAGTTCTTC. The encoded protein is CASSSAGGPTYNEQFF.

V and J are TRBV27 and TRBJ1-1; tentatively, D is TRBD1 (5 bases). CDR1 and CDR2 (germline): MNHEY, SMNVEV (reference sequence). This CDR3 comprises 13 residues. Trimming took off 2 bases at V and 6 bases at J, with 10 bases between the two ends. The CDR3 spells CASSLRGLSEAFF. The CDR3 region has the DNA TGTGCCAGCAGTTTAAGGGGACTTTCTGAAGCTTTCTTT.

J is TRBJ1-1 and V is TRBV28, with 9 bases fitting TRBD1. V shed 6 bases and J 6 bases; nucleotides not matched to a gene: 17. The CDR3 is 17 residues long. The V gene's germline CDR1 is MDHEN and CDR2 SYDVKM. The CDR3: CASRQTTGQGSFAEAFF. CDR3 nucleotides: TGTGCCAGCAGGCAAACCACGGGACAGGGCTCGTTTGCTGAAGCTTTCTTT.